In its sample, the clone carrying this TCR beta chain was seen once. In the source study's methods: Estimated nucleated cell counts came from reference gene primer amplification. The assay was immunoSEQ multiplex PCR, and TCRdb's table has in-frame clones only and misses some. V and J calls plus clone size are reproduced from that table; the DNA served to infer D and trimming. In the table there are about 220,000 clones, approximately 81% of which are singletons. This sample was included in a study of blood T cell repertoires in COVID-19. Looking at the study overall: Researchers got acute and convalescent COVID-19 samples from the United States, Italy and Spain. Sample material is recorded as cDNA or gDNA derived from T cells, B-cell-depleted T cells, or PBMCs.

Germline CDR1 and CDR2: KGHSH and LQKENI. The length of the CDR3 is 13 residues. The germline V and J ends were trimmed by 2 bases and 8 bases, with 12 bases remaining between them. The receptor comes from a man between 45 and 60 years old who had recovered from COVID-19. The chain is built from TRBV18 and TRBJ1-2, with a weak D call TRBD1 (6 bases). Sample: peripheral blood. CDR3 DNA sequence: TGTGCCAGCTCACCATTACAGGGAGAAGGCTACACCTTC. Protein: CASSPLQGEGYTF.